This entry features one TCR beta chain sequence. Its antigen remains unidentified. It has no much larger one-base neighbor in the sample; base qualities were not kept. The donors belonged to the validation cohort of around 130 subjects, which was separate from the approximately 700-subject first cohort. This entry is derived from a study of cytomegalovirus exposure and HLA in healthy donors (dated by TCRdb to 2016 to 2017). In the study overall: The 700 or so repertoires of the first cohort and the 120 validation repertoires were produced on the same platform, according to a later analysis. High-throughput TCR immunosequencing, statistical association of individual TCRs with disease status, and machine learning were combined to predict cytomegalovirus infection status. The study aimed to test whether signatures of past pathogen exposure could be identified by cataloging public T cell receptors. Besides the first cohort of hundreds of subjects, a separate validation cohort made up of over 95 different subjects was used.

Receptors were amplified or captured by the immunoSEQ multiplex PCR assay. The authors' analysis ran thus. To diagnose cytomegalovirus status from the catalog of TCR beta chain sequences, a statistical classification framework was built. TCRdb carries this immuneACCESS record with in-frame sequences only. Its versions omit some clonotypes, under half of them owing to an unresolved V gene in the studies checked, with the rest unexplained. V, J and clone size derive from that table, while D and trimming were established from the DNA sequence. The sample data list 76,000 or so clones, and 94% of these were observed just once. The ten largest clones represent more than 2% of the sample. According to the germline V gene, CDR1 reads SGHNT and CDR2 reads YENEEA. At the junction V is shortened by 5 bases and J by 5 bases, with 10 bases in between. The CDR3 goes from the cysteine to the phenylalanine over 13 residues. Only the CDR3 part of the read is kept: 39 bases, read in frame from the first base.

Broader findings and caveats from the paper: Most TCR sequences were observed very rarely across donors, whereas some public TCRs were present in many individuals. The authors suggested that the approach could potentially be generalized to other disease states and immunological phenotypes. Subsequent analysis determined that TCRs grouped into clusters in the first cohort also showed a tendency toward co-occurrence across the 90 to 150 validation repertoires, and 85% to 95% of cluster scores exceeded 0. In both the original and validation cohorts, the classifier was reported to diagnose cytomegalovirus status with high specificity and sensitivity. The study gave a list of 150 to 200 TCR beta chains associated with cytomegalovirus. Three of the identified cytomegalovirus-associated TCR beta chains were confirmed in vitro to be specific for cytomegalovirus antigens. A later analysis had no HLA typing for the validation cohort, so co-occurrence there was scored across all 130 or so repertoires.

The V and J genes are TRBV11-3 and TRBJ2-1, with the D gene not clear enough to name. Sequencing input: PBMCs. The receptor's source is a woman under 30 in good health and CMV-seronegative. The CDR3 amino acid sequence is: CASSQYGDNEQFF. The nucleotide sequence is TGTGCCAGCAGCCAGTACGGAGACAATGAGCAGTTCTTC.